This T cell receptor (beta chain) was sequenced during a study of graft-versus-host responses after intestinal transplantation. This clone was counted a single time. Germline assignment: CDR1 SEHNR and CDR2 FQNEAQ (reference sequence). The CDR3 spans 15 residues. V was pared by 5 bases and J by 4 bases, with 5 bases of the junction left unmatched. Assay: immunoSEQ multiplex PCR; the TCRdb copy retains only in-frame clones and omits some. The data hold tens of thousands of clones, with roughly 95% observed a single time. This chain uses TRBV7-9 with TRBJ2-1; 10 bases match TRBD1. The material sequenced was PBMCs, taken 330 to 350 days after intestinal transplant. This sequence originates from a human patient who received an intestinal transplant, so some T cells may come from the graft donor. The CDR3 coding sequence is TGTGCCAGCAGCCGTTTGGGACAGGGGTACAATGAGCAGTTCTTC. It specifies CASSRLGQGYNEQFF.